The T cell receptor beta chain described here comes from a study of CD8 T cells in ankylosing spondylitis. Study-level points and caveats: Disease-linked clones bore a CD8+ phenotype, appearing relatively rarely in peripheral blood. Several of the motif variants were reported before in synovial fluid and blood from reactive arthritis. Characteristic, it appeared, of ankylosing spondylitis blood was a TCR beta motif of several highly homologous variants.

The V end lost 4 bases, the J end lost 5 bases, and 18 bases lay between the germline ends. Germline values: CDR1 SGHTA, CDR2 FQGNSA. The CDR3 contains 15 residues. Many counts were recorded for this clonotype. Its specificity is not known. Preparation of TCR beta libraries was done by quantitative 5'-RACE with molecular barcodes. TCRdb called the 5' RACE reads again in MiXCR, with one record for every CDR3 protein. The data contain around 430,000 distinct CDR3 sequences, over 15% of them singletons. This chain links TRBV7-2 with TRBJ2-7; no definite D call. The sample comprised blood, either unsorted or a sorted T cell fraction (not recorded which). This sequence was found in a male donor with ankylosing spondylitis. CDR3 in DNA: TGTGCCAGCAGCTCACGAAAGAGTATCAGCGACGAGCAGTACTTC. Residues: CASSSRKSISDEQYF.